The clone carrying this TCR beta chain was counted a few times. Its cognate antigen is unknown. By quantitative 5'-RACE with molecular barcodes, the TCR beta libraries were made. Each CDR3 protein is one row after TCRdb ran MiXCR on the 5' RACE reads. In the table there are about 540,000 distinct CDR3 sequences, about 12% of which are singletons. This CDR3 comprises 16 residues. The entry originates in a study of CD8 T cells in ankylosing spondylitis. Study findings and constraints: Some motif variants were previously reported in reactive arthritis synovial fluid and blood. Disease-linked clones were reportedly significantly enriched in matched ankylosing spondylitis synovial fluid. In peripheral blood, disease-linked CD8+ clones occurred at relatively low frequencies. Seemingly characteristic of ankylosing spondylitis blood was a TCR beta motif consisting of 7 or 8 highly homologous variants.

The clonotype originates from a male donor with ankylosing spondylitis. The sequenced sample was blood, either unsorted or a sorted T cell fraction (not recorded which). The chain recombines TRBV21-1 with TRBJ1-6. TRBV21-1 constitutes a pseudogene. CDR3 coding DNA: TGTGCCAGCAGCAAAGTCAAGAGCTCCTATAATTCACCCCTCCACTTT. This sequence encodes CASSKVKSSYNSPLHF.